The sample holds a few counts of the clone carrying this T cell receptor beta chain. Antigen specificity is unknown. The record originates from a study of blood T cells in healthy people across ages. Study outcomes and limitations: Shifts in expanded clonotypes may have been confounded by donor CMV status, which was unknown.

Through a sample-barcoded 5' primer and a J-beta primer mix, a second PCR was run for about 6 to 11 cycles. TCRdb re-called the 5' RACE reads with MiXCR, one entry per CDR3 protein. The sample has about 570,000 distinct CDR3 sequences; approximately 30% are singletons. The authors drew about 9.9 milliliters of peripheral blood from each donor. The extraction recovered at least 5.5 micrograms of total RNA per sample. Material: blood. The receptor was isolated from a woman aged 70-85 years in good health.

Here the CDR3 reads CSVAPLGQSYNEQFF. The CDR3 nucleotides are TGCAGCGTTGCCCCTTTGGGGCAGTCCTACAATGAGCAGTTCTTC. The rearrangement joins TRBV29-1 to TRBJ2-1; D perhaps matches TRBD1 (5 bases). Germline loops: CDR1 SQVTM, CDR2 ANQGSEA. The CDR3 spans 15 residues. V was cut by 4 bases and J by 1 base, with 14 bases left in between.